These 9 T cell receptor beta chains were all obtained from the same sample, sequenced in a study of CD8 T cells in Susac syndrome. Roughly 0.5 to 1 ug RNA was reverse transcribed with random hexamers. TCRdb recomputed calls from the immunoSEQ multiplex PCR reads with MiXCR, one row per CDR3 protein. The repertoire holds under 95,000 distinct CDR3 sequences, 85% to 95% seen once, with 0.4% to 0.5% in the top ten. Sequencing used CD8+ T cells from PBMCs. Receptors originate from a human donor with Susac syndrome.

The chain employs TRBV29-1 and TRBJ2-1; D is perhaps TRBD2 (5 bases). The V gene's germline CDR1 is SQVTM and CDR2 ANQGSEA. This CDR3 spans 16 amino acids. The germline V and J ends were trimmed by 2 bases and 2 bases, with 16 bases remaining between them. Written as DNA, the CDR3 is TGCAGCGTTGAATCTACGGCGGGTTCGCCCTACAATGAGCAGTTCTTC. The encoded protein is CSVESTAGSPYNEQFF.

The chain combines TRBV5-1 with TRBJ2-7, with 7 bases that match TRBD1. V trimming: 3 bases; J trimming: 6 bases; junction bases outside the gene matches: 3. CDR3 length: 12 residues. CDR1 and CDR2 (germline): SGHRS, YFSETQ. CDR3 sequence: CASSYRQGEQYF. CDR3 sequence (DNA): TGCGCCAGCAGCTACCGACAGGGCGAGCAGTACTTC.

The V gene is TRBV15, the J gene TRBJ2-4; 11 positions match TRBD2. The V gene end was trimmed by 7 bases and the J gene end by 11 bases; junction bases not matched to a gene: 7. CDR3 length: 13 residues. The germline CDR1 and CDR2 sequences are LNHNV and YYDKDF (reference sequence). Written as DNA, the CDR3 is TGTGCCACCACCCCGACTAGCGGGACAGTTCAGTACTTC. Its translation is CATTPTSGTVQYF.

V and J are TRBV27 and TRBJ2-6, with D hard to call. Per the germline V gene, CDR1 is MNHEY and CDR2 is SMNVEV (reference sequence). The V end lost 1 base, the J end lost 1 base, and 2 bases lay between the germline ends. The CDR3 contains 14 residues. CDR3 region: CASSLFSGANVLTF. CDR3 DNA sequence: TGTGCCAGCAGTTTATTTTCTGGGGCCAACGTCCTGACTTTC. The full variable domain, with the rest looked up from reference TRBV27 and TRBJ2-6, is EAQVTQNPRYLITVTGKKLTVTCSQNMNHEYMSWYRQDPGLGLRQIYYSMNVEVTDKGDVPEGYKVSRKEKRNFPLILESPSPNQTSLYFCASSLFSGANVLTFGAGSRLTVL.

This chain uses TRBV27 with TRBJ2-1, with D perhaps TRBD2 (6 bases). This CDR3 region has 15 residues. Germline CDR1 reads MNHEY; CDR2 reads SMNVEV (reference sequence). Trimming took 6 bases from V and 4 from J, leaving 16 bases between them. DNA for the CDR3: TGTGCCAGCAGCACGTTAGCGGCCAAATACAATGAGCAGTTCTTC. This translates into CASSTLAAKYNEQFF.

The chain links TRBV29-1 to TRBJ2-3; 9 nucleotides agree with TRBD1. Germline loops: CDR1 SQVTM, CDR2 ANQGSEA. The ends lost 6 bases at V and 3 bases at J; junction bases unmatched: 4. The CDR3 totals 13 residues. The CDR3 nucleotides read TGCAGCGTCCGGGACAGGGAAACAGATACGCAGTATTTT. Encoded protein: CSVRDRETDTQYF.

The gene calls are TRBV30 and TRBJ2-7; D remains ambiguous. There are 13 residues in the CDR3. Germline CDR1 GTSNPN, CDR2 SVGIG (reference sequence). The V gene lost 0 bases and the J gene lost 6 bases, with 12 bases spanning the gap. The CDR3 loop reads CAWSVQASGEQYF. The DNA for the CDR3 is TGTGCCTGGAGTGTGCAGGCTAGTGGCGAGCAGTACTTC. The entire variable domain, with the rest obtained from reference TRBV30 and TRBJ2-7, is as follows: SQTIHQWPATLVQPVGSPLSLECTVEGTSNPNLYWYRQAAGRGLQLLFYSVGIGQISSEVPQNLSASRPQDRQFILSSKKLLLSDSGFYLCAWSVQASGEQYFGPGTRLTVT.

The sample holds one count of this clonotype. V is TRBV2 and J is TRBJ2-1, with TRBD1 as a possible D gene (6 bases). V gave up 3 bases and J gave up 6 bases, with 12 bases separating them. Germline V gene lookup returns CDR1 SNHLY and CDR2 FYNNEI. The CDR3 sequence is 14 residues long. The CDR3 spells CASSDPGAVNEQFF. CDR3 bases: TGTGCCAGCAGTGATCCAGGGGCCGTCAATGAGCAGTTCTTC.

The chain couples TRBV29-1 to TRBJ2-7, with 7 bases identical to TRBD2. Germline V lookup: CDR1 SQVTM, CDR2 ANQGSEA. Trimming removed 6 bases from V and 2 bases from J; junction bases left unmatched: 7. The CDR3 length is 13 residues. In DNA, the CDR3 is TGCAGCGTCCAGACTAGCCTAACCTACGAGCAGTACTTC. Translating it yields CSVQTSLTYEQYF.